This T cell receptor (beta chain) appears in the sequencing data of a study of a mutant IDH1 vaccine in newly diagnosed glioma. A word on this clone: Its antigen is still unknown.

This table comes from immunoSEQ multiplex PCR, and its TCRdb copy is limited to in-frame clones, with some not included. The sample shows tens of thousands of clones, 80% of them seen only once. Time point here: week 11, during vaccination. In the vaccine, a single dose held 300 ug of the mutant IDH1 20-mer peptide, along with topical imiquimod. The source material was PBMCs, sampled from a glioma patient whose treatment included an IDH1 peptide vaccine. This TCR derives from a man aged 50 to 60 with glioma.

Here the CDR3 reads CAISQAGAGSETQYF. CDR3 coding DNA: TGTGCCATCAGCCAAGCGGGGGCGGGGTCGGAGACCCAGTACTTC. V usage is TRBV10-3 and J usage is TRBJ2-5; 8 nucleotides line up with TRBD2. The length of the CDR3 is 15 residues. The germline gives CDR1 ENHRY, CDR2 SYGVKD. Trimming removed 6 bases from V and 5 bases from J; junction bases left unmatched: 11.